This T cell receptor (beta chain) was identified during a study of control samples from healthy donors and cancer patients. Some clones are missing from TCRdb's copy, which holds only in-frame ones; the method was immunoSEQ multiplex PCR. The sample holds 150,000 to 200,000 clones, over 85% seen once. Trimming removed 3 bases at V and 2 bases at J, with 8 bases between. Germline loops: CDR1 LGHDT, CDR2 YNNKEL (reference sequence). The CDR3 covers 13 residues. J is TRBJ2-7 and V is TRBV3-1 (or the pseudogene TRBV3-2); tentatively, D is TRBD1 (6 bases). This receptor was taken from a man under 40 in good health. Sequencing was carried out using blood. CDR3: CASSQYRAYEQYF. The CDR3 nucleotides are TGTGCCAGCAGCCAGTACAGGGCCTACGAGCAGTACTTC.